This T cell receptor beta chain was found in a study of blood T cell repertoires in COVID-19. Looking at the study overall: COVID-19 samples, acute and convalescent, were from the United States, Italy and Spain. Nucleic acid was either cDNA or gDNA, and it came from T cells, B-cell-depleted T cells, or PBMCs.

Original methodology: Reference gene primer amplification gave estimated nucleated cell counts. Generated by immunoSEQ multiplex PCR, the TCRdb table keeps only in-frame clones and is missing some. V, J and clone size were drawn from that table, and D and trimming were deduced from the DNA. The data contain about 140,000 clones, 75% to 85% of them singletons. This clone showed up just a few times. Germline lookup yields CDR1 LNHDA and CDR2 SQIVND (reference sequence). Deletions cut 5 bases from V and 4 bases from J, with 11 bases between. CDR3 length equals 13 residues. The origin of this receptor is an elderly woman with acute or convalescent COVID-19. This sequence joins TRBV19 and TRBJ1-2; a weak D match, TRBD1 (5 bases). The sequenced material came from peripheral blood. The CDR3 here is CASSSQGTYGYTF. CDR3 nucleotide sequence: TGTGCCAGTAGTTCCCAGGGAACCTATGGCTACACCTTC.